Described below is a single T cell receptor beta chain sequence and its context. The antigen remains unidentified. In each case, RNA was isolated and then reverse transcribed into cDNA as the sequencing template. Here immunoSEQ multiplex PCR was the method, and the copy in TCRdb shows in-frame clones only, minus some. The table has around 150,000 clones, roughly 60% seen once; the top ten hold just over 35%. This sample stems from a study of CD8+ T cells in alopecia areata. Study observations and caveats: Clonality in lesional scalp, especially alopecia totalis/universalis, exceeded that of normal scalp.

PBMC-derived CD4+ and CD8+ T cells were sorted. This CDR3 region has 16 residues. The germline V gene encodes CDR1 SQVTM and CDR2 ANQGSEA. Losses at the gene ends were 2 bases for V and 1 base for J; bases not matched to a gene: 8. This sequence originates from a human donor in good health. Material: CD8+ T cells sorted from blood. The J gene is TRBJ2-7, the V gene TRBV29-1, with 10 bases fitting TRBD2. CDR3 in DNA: TGCAGCGTTGAATCTCGAGCGGGAGGGGGGTCCTACGAGCAGTACTTC. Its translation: CSVESRAGGGSYEQYF.